A single sample is the source of the 23 T cell receptor beta chains below, sequenced in a study of T cell repertoires in aging, cancer and after chemotherapy. Rearranged V-D-J TRB sequences were amplified with a mixed TRB-A/B primer pool. TCRdb reanalysed the multiplex PCR reads using MiXCR and keeps one entry per CDR3 protein. The sample includes roughly 6,400 distinct CDR3 sequences, 25% to 30% of them seen just once. Peripheral blood genomic DNA, not sorted cells or RNA, was the template. Specimen: blood. Receptors were obtained from a human donor in good health.

This clonotype was picked up a small number of times. This chain uses TRBV15 with TRBJ2-7; D call uncertain. The CDR3 spans 12 residues. CDR1 is LNHNV, CDR2 YYDKDF, per germline (reference sequence). V shed 0 bases and J shed 5 bases, with 5 bases lying between them. This CDR3 reads CATSRDWNEQYF. CDR3 in DNA: TGTGCCACCAGCAGAGATTGGAACGAGCAGTACTTC. Complete variable domain (other parts from reference TRBV15 and TRBJ2-7): DAMVIQNPRYQVTQFGKPVTLSCSQTLNHNVMYWYQQKSSQAPKLLFHYYDKDFNNEADTPDNFQSRRPNTSFCFLDIRSPGLGDTAMYLCATSRDWNEQYFGPGTRLTVT.

CDR3 sequence: CASSQEAGGPDTQYF. DNA of the CDR3: TGTGCCAGCAGCCAAGAAGCGGGGGGGCCAGATACGCAGTATTTT. The chain joins TRBV4-2 to TRBJ2-3; 10 bases agree with TRBD2. The CDR3 runs 15 residues. Germline V gives CDR1 LGHNA, CDR2 YNFKEQ. Trimming took 0 bases from V and 4 from J; bases not matched to a gene: 1.

This chain links TRBV6-6 with TRBJ1-1, with D tentatively TRBD1 (5 bases). The V gene's germline CDR1 is MNHNY and CDR2 SVGAGI (reference sequence). The V end lost 3 bases, the J end lost 4 bases, and 9 bases lay between the germline ends. The CDR3 contains 13 residues. CDR3 in DNA: TGTGCCAGCAGTTATGAGGGGCCCACTGAAGCTTTCTTT. Protein: CASSYEGPTEAFF.

This clonotype was detected a few times. The CDR3: CASSLSSRAFDEQFF. The CDR3 DNA reads TGTGCCAGCAGTTTATCGAGCAGGGCCTTCGATGAGCAGTTCTTC. The chain joins TRBV27 to TRBJ2-1; tentative D call: TRBD1 (5 bases). Trimming cost V 0 bases and J 8 bases, with 14 bases left between them. Germline V lookup: CDR1 MNHEY, CDR2 SMNVEV (reference sequence). The CDR3 is made up of 15 amino acids.

There are a few counts of this clonotype. The chain carries TRBV4-3 and TRBJ1-6; a weak D match, TRBD1 (5 bases). With 0 bases removed from V and 1 base from J, the gap between germline ends came to 16 bases. The CDR3 is made up of 19 amino acids. Germline values: CDR1 LGHNA, CDR2 YSLEER. The CDR3: CASSQEGQGPESYNSPLHF. The CDR3, as DNA: TGCGCCAGCAGCCAAGAAGGGCAGGGCCCCGAGTCCTATAATTCACCCCTCCACTTT.

This clonotype is termed medium-sized. The chain recombines TRBV19 with TRBJ2-7; a possible D gene is TRBD1 (6 bases). The germline CDR1 and CDR2 sequences are LNHDA and SQIVND (reference sequence). The V gene lost 4 bases and the J gene lost 5 bases, with 24 bases spanning the gap. This CDR3 has 17 amino acids. CDR3 bases: TGTGCCAGTAGTAGGAGCAAACAGGGATCGAGGGCTAACGAGCAGTACTTC. Translated: CASSRSKQGSRANEQYF.

This clonotype is medium-sized within its sample. The rearrangement uses TRBV29-1 and TRBJ2-1; TRBD2 might be the D (6 bases). The CDR3 extends over 15 amino acids. Trimming removed 1 base at V and 5 bases at J, with 15 bases between. CDR1 is SQVTM, CDR2 ANQGSEA, per germline. This CDR3 reads CSVEGSGGKNNEQFF. As DNA, the CDR3 is TGCAGCGTTGAAGGGAGCGGCGGGAAAAACAATGAGCAGTTCTTC.

The chain links TRBV5-6 to TRBJ2-5; D not resolved. CDR1 SGHDT and CDR2 YYEEEE come from the germline V gene. The CDR3 consists of 14 residues. V lost 4 bases and J lost 3, with 13 bases in between. CDR3 in amino acids: CASSVTTFEETQYF. The CDR3 bases are TGTGCCAGCAGCGTAACCACCTTTGAAGAGACCCAGTACTTC. Looking up the rest from reference TRBV5-6 and TRBJ2-5 gives the full variable domain: DAGVTQSPTHLIKTRGQQVTLRCSPKSGHDTVSWYQQALGQGPQFIFQYYEEEERQRGNFPDRFSGHQFPNYSSELNVNALLLGDSALYLCASSVTTFEETQYFGPGTRLLVL.

The table lists this clonotype with a few counts. V and J are TRBV20-1 and TRBJ2-2, with D hard to call. The CDR3 runs to 14 residues. Trimming took off 2 bases at V and 5 bases at J, with 12 bases between the two ends. Per germline, CDR1 DFQATT and CDR2 SNEGSKA (reference sequence). The CDR3 DNA reads as TGCAGTGCTAGATCGACGGACGGGACCGGGGAGCTGTTTTTT. Translating it yields CSARSTDGTGELFF.

The J gene is TRBJ2-7, the V gene TRBV6-6, with 8 nucleotides matching TRBD2. Unmatched junction bases numbered 22, after V lost 3 bases and J lost 6 bases. Germline V gene sequence: CDR1 MNHNY, CDR2 SVGAGI (reference sequence). The CDR3 has 19 amino acids. The CDR3 spells CASSYRSAVASGRVGEQYF. In DNA, the CDR3 is TGTGCCAGCAGTTATAGGTCCGCGGTAGCGAGCGGGAGAGTGGGCGAGCAGTACTTC.

This clonotype is medium-sized in the sample. V and J are TRBV19 and TRBJ2-2, with D unclear. V lost 6 bases to trimming and J lost 1 base, with 6 bases between them. The CDR3 has 13 amino acids. In germline, CDR1 is LNHDA, CDR2 SQIVND (reference sequence). In DNA form, the CDR3 reads TGTGCCAGTAGGACGGAGAACACCGGGGAGCTGTTTTTT. Translation: CASRTENTGELFF.

This clonotype is medium-sized (0.01 to 0.1%) in the sample. This sequence joins TRBV19 and TRBJ2-3, with 8 positions matching TRBD2. The germline V gene encodes CDR1 LNHDA and CDR2 SQIVND (reference sequence). The CDR3 has 16 amino acids. After removal of 7 bases from V and 1 base from J, the junction contained 10 bases not matched to a gene. The CDR3, as DNA: TGTGCCAGTACCCGAGCGTTGCGGGGGGGCACAGATACGCAGTATTTT. Amino acids: CASTRALRGGTDTQYF.

Only a few counts were recorded for this clonotype. J is TRBJ2-5 and V is TRBV7-2; maybe TRBD1 (5 bases). This CDR3 region has 12 residues. Trimming removed 4 bases at V and 5 bases at J, with 8 bases between. Germline CDR1 SGHTA, CDR2 FQGNSA. The CDR3 sequence: CASSSRGETQYF. CDR3 nucleotide sequence: TGTGCCAGCAGCTCAAGGGGTGAGACCCAGTACTTC.

The gene calls are TRBV6-5 and TRBJ1-3; 8 bases line up with TRBD1. Unmatched junction bases numbered 6, after V lost 6 bases and J lost 2 bases. CDR1 and CDR2 (germline): MNHEY, SVGAGI. The CDR3 totals 15 residues. For the CDR3, the DNA is TGTGCCAGCAGCGATGACAGGGGTACTGGAAACACCATATATTTT. Protein sequence: CASSDDRGTGNTIYF.

The gene calls are TRBV6-2 or TRBV6-3 and TRBJ1-5, with D hard to call. V was shortened by 2 bases and J by 7 bases, with 15 bases between the two germline ends. Germline CDR1 MNHEY, CDR2 SVGEGT. This CDR3 has 15 residues. This CDR3 is CASSYEYRVRQPQHF. DNA for the CDR3: TGTGCCAGCAGTTACGAGTATCGCGTTCGACAGCCCCAGCATTTT.

This clonotype was seen once. This rearrangement joins TRBV20-1 to TRBJ1-5; TRBD1 agrees at 7 bases. Trimming at V came to 3 bases and at J to 1 base, leaving 6 bases not matched to a gene. The CDR3 is 15 amino acids. CDR1 is DFQATT, CDR2 SNEGSKA, per germline (reference sequence). CDR3 in amino acids: CSASKPGQSNQPQHF. The CDR3 DNA is TGCAGTGCTAGTAAACCGGGACAGAGCAATCAGCCCCAGCATTTT.

The J gene is TRBJ1-2, the V gene TRBV19; 7 nucleotides match TRBD1. This CDR3 has 19 amino acids. The germline V gene encodes CDR1 LNHDA and CDR2 SQIVND (reference sequence). Unmatched junction bases numbered 23, after V lost 8 bases and J lost 2 bases. The CDR3, as DNA: TGTGCCAGTGAAAGCCCACTGGGATTGGGACAGCGAAAAAACTATGGCTACACCTTC. Protein: CASESPLGLGQRKNYGYTF.

This sequence joins TRBV6-6 and TRBJ1-5, with D maybe TRBD1 (6 bases). The CDR3 is made up of 16 amino acids. CDR1 is MNHNY, CDR2 SVGAGI, per germline (reference sequence). With 5 bases removed from V and 5 bases from J, the gap between germline ends came to 19 bases. This CDR3 is CASSEPQGVLDQPQHF. In DNA, the CDR3 is TGTGCCAGCAGTGAACCACAGGGTGTATTGGATCAGCCCCAGCATTTT.

As for this clonotype: A much larger clone lies a single base off, so this may be a read error. DNA of the CDR3: TGTGCCTGTAAGGGACAGGGGGCTGGCGGGGAGCTGTTTTTT. It is translated as CACKGQGAGGELFF. This chain connects TRBV30 to TRBJ2-2, with 12 bases that match TRBD1. Germline CDR1 is GTSNPN and CDR2 is SVGIG (reference sequence). The V segment lost 6 bases and the J segment 7 bases; nucleotides outside the gene matches: 6. CDR3 size: 14 residues.

The chain links TRBV27 to TRBJ1-1; D possibly corresponds to TRBD1 (5 bases). The CDR3 has 15 amino acids. CDR1 is MNHEY and CDR2 is SMNVEV in the germline V gene (reference sequence). Trimming removed 7 bases from V and 0 bases from J, with 15 bases in between. The CDR3 DNA is TGTGCCAGCAAATCTGGGGGAGGGTTGAACACTGAAGCTTTCTTT. Translated: CASKSGGGLNTEAFF.

By sample share, this clonotype is medium-sized (0.01 to 0.1%). The V and J genes are TRBV27 and TRBJ2-5; D ambiguous. This CDR3 has 14 residues. Trimming shortened V by 7 bases and J by 4 bases, and 16 bases separated the two germline ends. Germline CDR1 and CDR2: MNHEY and SMNVEV (reference sequence). In DNA, the CDR3 is TGTGCCAGCACCGGTGACCCCAGTATAGAGACCCAGTACTTC. This translates into CASTGDPSIETQYF.

By share of the sample, this clonotype is medium-sized. This rearrangement joins TRBV29-1 to TRBJ1-2, with D hard to call. The CDR3 is 12 amino acids. With 2 bases removed from V and 5 bases from J, the gap between germline ends came to 9 bases. The V gene's germline CDR1 is SQVTM and CDR2 ANQGSEA. CDR3 residues: CSVEPVPYGYTF. The DNA for the CDR3 is TGCAGCGTTGAACCGGTACCATATGGCTACACCTTC.

This clonotype turned up a few times. The V and J genes are TRBV7-9 and TRBJ1-1; the D is unclear. Germline V gene sequence: CDR1 SEHNR, CDR2 FQNEAQ (reference sequence). Trimming removed 3 bases from V and 1 base from J, with 9 bases in between. This CDR3 contains 14 residues. In nucleotides, the CDR3 is TGTGCCAGCAGCTTGCAGGCGGGGAACACTGAAGCTTTCTTT. Translating gives CASSLQAGNTEAFF.